The 18 T cell receptor beta chains below come from one sample, sequenced in a study of patients with pleural tuberculosis. One entry per CDR3 protein results from TCRdb running MiXCR on the reads. The table lists 29,000 or so distinct CDR3 sequences, 15% to 20% of them singletons. The sample was peripheral blood. These receptors all stem from a human donor with pleural tuberculosis.

This clonotype was recorded at least ten times. This sequence joins TRBV19 and TRBJ2-2; no definite D call. There are 14 residues in the CDR3. Trimming removed 6 bases from V and 0 bases from J, with 8 bases in between. The germline gives CDR1 LNHDA, CDR2 SQIVND (reference sequence). The CDR3 reads CASRQQANTGELFF. The CDR3 DNA reads TGTGCCAGTAGGCAACAAGCGAACACCGGGGAGCTGTTTTTT. The full variable domain, completed using reference TRBV19 and TRBJ2-2, is DGGITQSPKYLFRKEGQNVTLSCEQNLNHDAMYWYRQDPGQGLRLIYYSQIVNDFQKGDIAEGYSVSREKKESFPLTVTSAQKNPTAFYLCASRQQANTGELFFGEGSRLTVL.

This clonotype was picked up many times. The chain uses TRBV12-3 or TRBV12-4 and TRBJ2-1; D unresolved. Trimming removed 5 bases from V and 5 bases from J, with 10 bases in between. The CDR3 runs 13 residues. The CDR3 nucleotides are TGTGCCAGCAGTCCCGGATCTCACAATGAGCAGTTCTTC. It specifies CASSPGSHNEQFF.

In this sample, this clonotype turned up many times. V gene TRBV24-1 combines with J gene TRBJ1-2, with TRBD1 matching 8 bases. CDR1 and CDR2 (germline): KGHDR, SFDVKD. The CDR3 spans 18 residues. V lost 5 bases, J lost 0 bases, and 13 bases stayed unmatched. CDR3 protein: CATSAPDRGLPSNYGYTF. DNA of the CDR3: TGTGCCACCAGTGCCCCCGACAGGGGCCTTCCCTCTAACTATGGCTACACCTTC.

This clonotype was recorded many times. The genes are TRBV9 and TRBJ2-1, with TRBD1 as a possible D gene (7 bases). Germline V CDR1 and CDR2: SGDLS, YYNGEE. Deletions cut 0 bases from V and 5 bases from J, with 12 bases between. The CDR3 has 15 residues. The CDR3 DNA sequence: TGTGCCAGCAGCGTAGTAGCAGGGGGGAACAATGAGCAGTTCTTC. The encoded protein is CASSVVAGGNNEQFF.

Worth noting for this clonotype: Its ends do not fully match the called genes, so a read error is possible. The chain links TRBV19 to TRBJ2-1, with a weak D call TRBD2 (6 bases). The V gene's germline CDR1 is LNHDA and CDR2 SQIVND (reference sequence). The length of the CDR3 is 13 residues. The DNA for the CDR3 is TGCGCCAGTAGCGACAGTGGAGGGTATGAGCAGGTCTTC. Translation gives CASSDSGGYEQVF.

This clonotype has ten or more counts. The rearrangement links TRBV20-1 to TRBJ1-4, with a tentative D call TRBD1 (6 bases). V was shortened by 5 bases and J by 4 bases, with 11 bases between the two germline ends. CDR1 and CDR2 from the germline V gene are DFQATT and SNEGSKA (reference sequence). CDR3 size: 13 residues. The CDR3: CSAADRYNEKLFF. The CDR3 region has the DNA TGCAGTGCTGCGGACAGATATAATGAAAAACTGTTTTTT.

This clonotype has a count of ten or more. A much larger clone is a single base away; this may be a read error. V gene TRBV27 combines with J gene TRBJ1-1; D is undetermined. Germline CDR1 reads MNHEY; CDR2 reads SMNVEV (reference sequence). There are 13 residues in the CDR3. CDR3 amino acids: CTSKYRANTEAFF. In nucleotides, the CDR3 is TGTACCAGCAAATATAGAGCGAACACTGAAGCTTTCTTT.

This clonotype was counted between two and nine times. This may arise from a read error, as a much more abundant clone is one base away. The chain has TRBV9 and TRBJ1-2; tentative D call: TRBD1 (5 bases). CDR1 is SGDLS, CDR2 YYNGEE, per germline. The CDR3 is made up of 14 amino acids. The CDR3 DNA reads TGTGCCGGCAGGGCGGCATCTGATAACTATGGCTACACCTTC. It encodes CAGRAASDNYGYTF.

This clonotype was recorded at least ten times. The CDR3 sequence: CAWTDRLAFF. In nucleotides, the CDR3 is TGTGCCTGGACGGACAGATTGGCTTTCTTT. This rearrangement joins TRBV30 to TRBJ1-1, with TRBD1 as a possible D gene (6 bases). This CDR3 spans 10 amino acids. Germline-derived CDR1 and CDR2 are GTSNPN and SVGIG (reference sequence). V was pared by 4 bases and J by 11 bases, with 11 bases between.

This clonotype was seen ten or more times. This chain joins TRBV3-1 and TRBJ1-5, with D tentatively TRBD1 (5 bases). Trimming removed 3 bases from V and 6 bases from J, with 15 bases in between. CDR3 length: 15 residues. CDR1 and CDR2 from the germline V gene are LGHDT and YNNKEL (reference sequence). CDR3 DNA sequence: TGTGCCAGCAGCCAGGACATCGGGCCGGGTCAGCCCCAGCATTTT. This encodes CASSQDIGPGQPQHF. The variable domain in full, with the rest retrieved from reference TRBV3-1 and TRBJ1-5, is DTAVSQTPKYLVTQMGNDKSIKCEQNLGHDTMYWYKQDSKKFLKIMFSYNNKELIINETVPNRFSPKSPDKAHLNLHINSLELGDSAVYFCASSQDIGPGQPQHFGDGTRLSIL.

This clonotype was recorded at least ten times. The V call is TRBV27, the J call TRBJ2-7, with no clear D. V lost 2 bases and J lost 0, with 8 bases in between. Germline CDR1 MNHEY, CDR2 SMNVEV (reference sequence). The CDR3 contains 14 residues. The CDR3 sequence is CASSLGSASYEQYF. The CDR3 DNA is TGTGCCAGCAGTTTAGGGTCAGCCTCCTACGAGCAGTACTTC.

By its share, this clonotype is medium-sized. The V call is TRBV6-2 or TRBV6-3, the J call TRBJ1-5, with 8 bases fitting TRBD1. V lost 7 bases and J lost 7; bases outside the gene matches: 6. Germline V gene lookup returns CDR1 MNHEY and CDR2 SVGEGT. The length of the CDR3 is 13 residues. CDR3: CASIRDRGQPQHF. In DNA, the CDR3 is TGTGCCAGCATACGAGACAGGGGCCAGCCCCAGCATTTT.

This clonotype has at least ten counts. This chain uses TRBV4-2 with TRBJ1-1, with 11 bases that match TRBD1. Looked up from germline, CDR1 is LGHNA and CDR2 is YNFKEQ. The V gene end was trimmed by 5 bases and the J gene end by 1 base; junction bases not matched to a gene: 3. This CDR3 has 15 residues. The CDR3 coding sequence is TGTGCCAGCAGCGCGGGACAGGGGGGGAACACTGAAGCTTTCTTT. It is translated as CASSAGQGGNTEAFF.

Ten or more counts support this clonotype. The chain couples TRBV7-9 to TRBJ1-2; D unresolved. The CDR3 runs 15 residues. Trimming shortened V by 6 bases and J by 0 bases, and 14 bases separated the two germline ends. The V gene's germline CDR1 is SEHNR and CDR2 FQNEAQ (reference sequence). The CDR3 loop is CASRVGQASNYGYTF. The CDR3 bases are TGTGCCAGCAGAGTCGGGCAGGCATCTAACTATGGCTACACCTTC.

By its share, this clonotype is medium-sized. The rearrangement uses TRBV6-2 or TRBV6-3 and TRBJ2-7; 9 bases are shared with TRBD1. The length of the CDR3 is 17 residues. With V trimmed by 2 bases and J by 6 bases, 14 bases remained unmatched. CDR1 is MNHEY, CDR2 SVGEGT, per germline. CDR3 residues: CASSYLETRTGEGEQYF. The CDR3 bases are TGTGCCAGCAGTTACCTCGAGACACGGACAGGGGAAGGCGAGCAGTACTTC.

This clonotype showed up many times. This chain joins TRBV5-4 and TRBJ2-3, with D tentatively TRBD1 (6 bases). The germline gives CDR1 SGHNT, CDR2 YYREEE (reference sequence). V was shortened by 4 bases and J by 1 base, with 16 bases between the two germline ends. The CDR3 has 16 residues. This CDR3 is CASSVTGRLGTDTQYF. CDR3 DNA: TGTGCCAGCAGCGTAACAGGGCGTTTGGGCACAGATACGCAGTATTTT. The full variable domain, its missing parts supplied by reference TRBV5-4 and TRBJ2-3, is ETGVTQSPTHLIKTRGQQVTLRCSSQSGHNTVSWYQQALGQGPQFIFQYYREEENGRGNFPPRFSGLQFPNYSSELNVNALELDDSALYLCASSVTGRLGTDTQYFGPGTRLTVL.

The sample holds many counts of this clonotype. The rearrangement links TRBV20-1 to TRBJ2-7; unclear D gene. There are 13 residues in the CDR3. V dropped 3 bases and J dropped 0 bases, with 9 bases sitting between them. Germline assignment: CDR1 DFQATT and CDR2 SNEGSKA (reference sequence). The CDR3 DNA is TGCAGTGCTAGGGGTGCTAGCTCCTACGAGCAGTACTTC. Residues: CSARGASSYEQYF.

This clonotype was counted many times. The chain carries TRBV7-2 and TRBJ1-5, with 8 bases aligning to TRBD1. This CDR3 is 15 amino acids long. CDR1 and CDR2 (germline): SGHTA, FQGNSA. V lost 1 base to trimming and J lost 4 bases; unmatched junction nucleotides: 3. The CDR3 sequence: CASSLGRTGNQPQHF. The CDR3 nucleotides read TGTGCCAGCAGCTTAGGCCGGACAGGGAATCAGCCCCAGCATTTT. Together with reference TRBV7-2 and TRBJ1-5, the CDR3 gives the full variable domain: GAGVSQSPSNKVTEKGKDVELRCDPISGHTALYWYRQSLGQGLEFLIYFQGNSAPDKSGLPSDRFSAERTGGSVSTLTIQRTQQEDSAVYLCASSLGRTGNQPQHFGDGTRLSIL.